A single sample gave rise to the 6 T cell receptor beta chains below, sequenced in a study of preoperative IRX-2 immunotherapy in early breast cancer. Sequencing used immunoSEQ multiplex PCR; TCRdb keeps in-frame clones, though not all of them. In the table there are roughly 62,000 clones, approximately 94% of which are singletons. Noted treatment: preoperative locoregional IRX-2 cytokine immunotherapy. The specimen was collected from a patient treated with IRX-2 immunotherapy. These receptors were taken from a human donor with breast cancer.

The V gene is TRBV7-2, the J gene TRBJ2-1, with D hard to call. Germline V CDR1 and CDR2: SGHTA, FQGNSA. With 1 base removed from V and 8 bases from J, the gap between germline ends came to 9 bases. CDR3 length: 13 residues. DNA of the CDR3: TGTGCCAGCAGCTTAGAGGCTGGGGATGAGCAGTTCTTC. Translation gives CASSLEAGDEQFF.

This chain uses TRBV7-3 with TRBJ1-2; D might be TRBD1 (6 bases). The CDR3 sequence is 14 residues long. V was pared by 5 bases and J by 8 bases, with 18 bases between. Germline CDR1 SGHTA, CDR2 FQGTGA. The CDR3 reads CASSPTDSTWGYTF. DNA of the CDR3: TGTGCCAGCAGCCCAACGGACAGTACGTGGGGCTACACCTTC.

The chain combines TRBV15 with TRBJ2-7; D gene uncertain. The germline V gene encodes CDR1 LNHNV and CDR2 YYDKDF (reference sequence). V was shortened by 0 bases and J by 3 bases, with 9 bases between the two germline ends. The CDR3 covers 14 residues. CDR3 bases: TGTGCCACCAGCAGAGATCCGACCGTCTACGAGCAGTACTTC. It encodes CATSRDPTVYEQYF. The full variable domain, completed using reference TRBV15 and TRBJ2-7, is DAMVIQNPRYQVTQFGKPVTLSCSQTLNHNVMYWYQQKSSQAPKLLFHYYDKDFNNEADTPDNFQSRRPNTSFCFLDIRSPGLGDTAMYLCATSRDPTVYEQYFGPGTRLTVT.

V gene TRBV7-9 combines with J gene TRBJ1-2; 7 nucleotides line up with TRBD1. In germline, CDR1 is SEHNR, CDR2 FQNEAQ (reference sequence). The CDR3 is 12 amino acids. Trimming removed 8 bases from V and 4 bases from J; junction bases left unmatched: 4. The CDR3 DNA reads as TGTGCCAGCTCAGACAGGGCCTATGGCTACACCTTC. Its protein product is CASSDRAYGYTF.

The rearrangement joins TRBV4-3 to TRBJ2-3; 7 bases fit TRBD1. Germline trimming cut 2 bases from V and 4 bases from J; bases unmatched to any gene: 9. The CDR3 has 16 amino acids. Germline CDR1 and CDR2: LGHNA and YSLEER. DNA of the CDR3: TGCGCCAGCAGCCAACACGAAGGGGGCATCGCAGATACGCAGTATTTT. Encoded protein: CASSQHEGGIADTQYF.

Here the CDR3 DNA reads TGTGCCAGTAGTATGGTAGGTTCTCGACCGATCTCTGGAAACACCATATATTTT. Translation: CASSMVGSRPISGNTIYF. The V call is TRBV19, the J call TRBJ1-3; no clear D gene. Trimming cost V 3 bases and J 0 bases, with 18 bases left between them. The CDR3 contains 18 residues. The germline V gene has CDR1 LNHDA and CDR2 SQIVND (reference sequence). The variable domain in full, completed from reference TRBV19 and TRBJ1-3, reads DGGITQSPKYLFRKEGQNVTLSCEQNLNHDAMYWYRQDPGQGLRLIYYSQIVNDFQKGDIAEGYSVSREKKESFPLTVTSAQKNPTAFYLCASSMVGSRPISGNTIYFGEGSWLTVV.